A selection of T cell receptor beta chains follows, all from one sample in a study of blood T cells in healthy people across ages. Each CDR3 protein gets one entry after TCRdb re-called the 5' RACE reads with MiXCR. The table has about 680,000 distinct CDR3 sequences, around 48% seen once; the top ten hold under 35%. The sequenced sample was blood. The receptors come from a woman aged 55-69 years in good health. Each CDR3 is given with its conserved first and last residue. The D gene is left open where the match is weak. The size of a clone is reported for some rows only, either as once, few or many, or as a class for expanded clones.

-,TRBV20-1,TRBD2,TRBJ2-3,CSARDRTSGSYTQYF,TGCAGTGCTAGAGATAGGACTAGCGGGAGTTATACGCAGTATTTT
-,TRBV11-2,TRBD2,TRBJ2-1,CASRRLAGNEQFF,TGTGCCAGCAGACGACTAGCGGGCAATGAGCAGTTCTTC
-,TRBV3-1,-,TRBJ1-1,CASSQKPGTANTEAFF,TGTGCCAGCAGCCAAAAACCCGGGACGGCCAACACTGAAGCTTTCTTT
few,TRBV9,-,TRBJ1-4,CASSVGPGRPTNEKLFF,TGTGCCAGCAGCGTAGGCCCAGGGCGGCCAACTAATGAAAAACTGTTTTTT
-,TRBV2,TRBD1,TRBJ2-5,CASLGPWGQGANEQYF,TGTGCCAGCTTGGGCCCATGGGGACAGGGGGCCAATGAGCAGTACTTC
-,TRBV12-3/TRBV12-4,-,TRBJ2-5,CASKHEPSVFSYERYF,TGTGCCAGCAAGCATGAACCTAGCGTCTTCTCCTACGAGCGGTACTTC
few,TRBV5-4,-,TRBJ2-7,CASSFGNYEQYF,TGTGCCAGCAGCTTCGGAAACTACGAGCAGTACTTC
-,TRBV4-2,-,TRBJ2-5,CASNSQTGQETQYF,TGTGCCAGCAACTCCCAGACCGGCCAAGAGACCCAGTACTTC
few,TRBV29-1,-,TRBJ2-7,CSVVQAGDSYEQYF,TGCAGCGTTGTCCAAGCGGGCGACTCCTACGAGCAGTACTTC
many,TRBV7-3,-,TRBJ2-7,CASSPGSGSTYEQYF,TGTGCCAGCAGCCCCGGGAGCGGGTCCACCTACGAGCAGTACTTC
few,TRBV4-2,TRBD1,TRBJ1-2,CASSDNRGSYGYTF,TGTGCCAGCAGCGATAACAGGGGGTCCTATGGCTACACCTTC
-,TRBV5-1,-,TRBJ2-1,CASSPLGIEQFF,TGCGCCAGCAGCCCTCTTGGCATTGAGCAGTTCTTC
-,TRBV20-1,-,TRBJ2-1,CSADATAGRDNEQFF,TGCAGTGCTGATGCAACTGCGGGACGGGACAATGAGCAGTTCTTC
-,TRBV13,-,TRBJ1-1,CASRLQDHTEAFF,TGTGCCAGCAGGCTCCAGGATCACACTGAAGCTTTCTTT
-,TRBV12-3/TRBV12-4,TRBD1,TRBJ2-7,CATAWGTGGYEQYF,TGTGCCACGGCCTGGGGGACAGGGGGCTACGAGCAGTACTTC
-,TRBV11-2,-,TRBJ2-2,CASSLGGGRTGELFF,TGTGCCAGCAGCTTAGGGGGGGGGCGGACCGGGGAGCTGTTTTTT
few,TRBV6-1,-,TRBJ2-6,CASTVEPAGANVLTF,TGTGCCAGCACTGTGGAGCCAGCTGGGGCCAACGTCCTGACTTTC
-,TRBV27,TRBD2,TRBJ2-3,CASSFPSGTDITQYF,TGTGCCAGCAGTTTCCCTAGCGGGACTGACATTACGCAGTATTTT
few,TRBV10-3,TRBD2,TRBJ2-5,CAMGGTGERQYF,TGTGCCATGGGGGGGACCGGCGAGAGACAGTACTTC
-,TRBV7-9,-,TRBJ1-2,CASSLGGYGLDGYTF,TGTGCCAGCAGCTTAGGAGGGTATGGCCTTGATGGCTACACCTTC
once,TRBV12-3/TRBV12-4,TRBD2,TRBJ2-3,CASSPSGASADTQYF,TGTGCCAGCAGTCCCAGCGGGGCAAGCGCAGATACGCAGTATTTT
-,TRBV5-1,TRBD1,TRBJ1-2,CASSLDGTGGNYGYTF,TGCGCCAGCAGCTTGGATGGGACAGGGGGCAACTATGGCTACACCTTC
-,TRBV20-1,-,TRBJ1-2,CSARDGRERGGYTF,TGCAGTGCTAGAGATGGACGGGAGCGGGGTGGCTACACCTTC
few,TRBV10-3,-,TRBJ2-5,CAIGGGTVETQYF,TGTGCCATCGGTGGGGGCACCGTGGAGACCCAGTACTTC
-,TRBV4-1,-,TRBJ1-4,CASSQDLRPGGATNEKLFF,TGCGCCAGCAGCCAAGATTTGCGGCCAGGCGGAGCAACTAATGAAAAACTGTTTTTT
-,TRBV4-1,-,TRBJ2-1,CASSQEKSSYNEQFF,TGCGCCAGCAGCCAAGAGAAGAGCTCCTACAATGAGCAGTTCTTC
few,TRBV24-1,-,TRBJ2-7,CATSGKGRLGGDEQYF,TGTGCCACCAGTGGCAAGGGGCGACTAGGAGGGGACGAGCAGTACTTC
-,TRBV29-1,-,TRBJ2-1,CSVEGFQGPSDEQFF,TGCAGCGTTGAAGGGTTTCAGGGCCCTTCGGATGAGCAGTTCTTC
once,TRBV18,-,TRBJ1-2,CASSPPGASGKYTF,TGTGCCAGCTCACCACCGGGGGCCAGCGGGAAGTACACCTTC
-,TRBV11-2,TRBD2,TRBJ2-5,CASSLSPGLAGRVETQYF,TGTGCCAGCAGCTTAAGCCCCGGACTAGCGGGAAGAGTAGAGACCCAGTACTTC
-,TRBV7-9,TRBD1,TRBJ1-2,CASSPERGLSYGYTF,TGTGCCAGCAGCCCCGAAAGGGGGCTGAGCTATGGCTACACCTTC
-,TRBV7-3,TRBD2,TRBJ2-1,CASSSKSRLAREQFF,TGTGCCAGCAGCTCGAAATCCCGACTAGCAAGAGAACAGTTCTTC
-,TRBV6-5,TRBD1,TRBJ2-1,CASRSPSGTAYNEQFF,TGTGCCAGCAGATCCCCCTCCGGGACAGCCTACAATGAGCAGTTCTTC
few,TRBV9,TRBD2,TRBJ2-5,CASSPRPGLAGGEETQYF,TGTGCCAGCAGCCCACGTCCGGGACTAGCGGGAGGTGAGGAGACCCAGTACTTC
-,TRBV27,-,TRBJ1-5,CASRTGISNQPQHF,TGTGCCAGCAGAACGGGAATTAGCAATCAGCCCCAGCATTTT
-,TRBV9,TRBD2,TRBJ2-3,CASSVAAGEGTDTQYF,TGTGCCAGCAGCGTAGCGGCGGGAGAGGGCACAGATACGCAGTATTTT
-,TRBV13,-,TRBJ2-7,CASSWNREGTHEQYF,TGTGCCAGCAGCTGGAACCGAGAGGGGACCCACGAGCAGTACTTC
-,TRBV28,-,TRBJ2-5,CASSLIGGGELKTQYF,TGTGCCAGCAGTTTAATAGGCGGGGGCGAATTGAAGACCCAGTACTTC
-,TRBV5-1,TRBD1,TRBJ1-1,CASSLSGGYTEAFF,TGCGCCAGCAGCTTATCAGGGGGCTACACTGAAGCTTTCTTT